This TCR beta chain was sequenced in a study of blood T cell repertoires in COVID-19. Study in general: Samples came from the United States, Italy and Spain, spanning acute and convalescent COVID-19. In each case, the material was cDNA or gDNA derived from T cells, B-cell-depleted T cells, or PBMCs.

Germline assignment: CDR1 SQVTM and CDR2 ANQGSEA. This CDR3 has 12 residues. Trimming removed 7 bases from V and 6 bases from J, with 14 bases in between. Study processing details: Researchers report that nucleated cell counts were estimated from reference gene primer amplification. Profiling relied on immunoSEQ multiplex PCR, and the TCRdb table lists in-frame clones only, not all of them. From that table come the V and J calls and clone size; the DNA was used to work out D and trimming. The sample carries fewer than 15,000 clones, 86% recorded once. The sequence was obtained from an elderly man with acute or convalescent COVID-19. Sequencing was performed on peripheral blood. This rearrangement joins TRBV29-1 to TRBJ2-3; tentative D call: TRBD2 (5 bases). The CDR3 nucleotides are TGCAGCGGCCTAGCAAGGGCCGATACGCAGTATTTT. This sequence encodes CSGLARADTQYF.